This TCR beta chain originates from a study of CD8+ T cells in alopecia areata. This clone was seen only a few times. Its cognate antigen is unknown. The germline V gene has CDR1 SGHVS and CDR2 FQNEAQ. V lost 1 base and J lost 5, with 12 bases in between. The CDR3 is made up of 14 amino acids. RNA extraction was followed by reverse transcription into cDNA, which acted as the sequencing template. The protocol was immunoSEQ multiplex PCR, while the TCRdb copy is restricted to in-frame clones and leaves out a portion. The table lists about 180,000 clones, approximately 51% of them singletons. The treatment was: oral pan-JAK inhibitor, 5-10 mg twice daily. Findings and caveats of the study: Clonality in lesional scalp, especially alopecia totalis/universalis, exceeded that of normal scalp. Persistence in scalp and blood during tofacitinib was observed for many expanded lesional clones. Scalp clonality dropped significantly under tofacitinib, as did expanded CD8+ top-100 clones.

The receptor's source is a human donor with alopecia areata. This material consisted of CD8+ T cells sorted from blood, taken around week 53, from a patient treated with tofacitinib. This chain links TRBV7-8 with TRBJ2-7, with a possible D match to TRBD2 (6 bases). In DNA, the CDR3 is TGTGCCAGCAGCTTAGTGGGGGGTAGCAACGAGCAGTACTTC. This encodes CASSLVGGSNEQYF.